This record looks at one TCR beta chain sequence and its context. Its antigen is not identified. This record belongs to a study of cytomegalovirus exposure and HLA in healthy donors. General study findings and limits: For most subjects, TCR beta sequences were reported to predict HLA-A and HLA-B alleles with accuracy. Sequencing depth across donors, presence/absence analyses assumed, was roughly uniform. DRB1 had the most TCR associations and HLA-C the fewest, a later analysis found, with rates varying by HLA locus.

This CDR3 is built from 16 residues. Germline V gene data show CDR1 as KGHSH and CDR2 as LQKENI. V was clipped by 3 bases and J by 4 bases; unmatched bases: 7. The PCR was carried out with 60 Vbeta primers and 13 Jbeta primers. In the authors' methods: Later, an analysis found about 77 million unique TCR beta chains, and approximately 10 million of these were shared. The repertoire was sequenced with immunoSEQ multiplex PCR; TCRdb's copy has only in-frame clones and lacks some. For V, J and clone size, that table is used; D and trimming come from the DNA. This table has 75,000 to 80,000 clones, roughly 76% appearing once.

This TCR came from a male donor in good health and CMV-seropositive. The chain links TRBV18 to TRBJ2-7; 12 positions match TRBD2. Sequences were obtained from PBMCs. The CDR3 DNA follows: TGTGCCAGCTCACCGGGACTAGCGGGTATTTTTTACGAGCAGTACTTC. This codes for CASSPGLAGIFYEQYF. The complete variable domain, with remaining parts taken from reference TRBV18 and TRBJ2-7, reads NAGVMQNPRHLVRRRGQEARLRCSPMKGHSHVYWYRQLPEEGLKFMVYLQKENIIDESGMPKERFSAEFPKEGPSILRIQQVVRGDSAAYFCASSPGLAGIFYEQYFGPGTRLTVT.